These T cell receptor beta chains were read from a single sample in a study of cytomegalovirus exposure and HLA in healthy donors. The table came from immunoSEQ multiplex PCR; TCRdb's copy has only in-frame clones and leaves some out. Of about 170,000 clones listed, roughly 83% were seen once; the top ten hold around 1.3%. Sequenced material: PBMCs. Receptors originate from a boy between 2 and 10 years old in good health and CMV-seronegative. Each CDR3 is given with its conserved first and last residue. A D gene is named only where the DNA matches it firmly.

CDR3: CASSSPGTGVYGYTF
V: TRBV27
J: TRBJ1-2
D: TRBD1

CDR3: CATSFRITGTGLSGANVLTF
V: TRBV15
J: TRBJ2-6
D: TRBD1

CDR3: CASRPTGGGQPQHF
V: TRBV6-5
J: TRBJ1-5
D: TRBD1

CDR3: CASSLLPGQGGMDEQFF
V: TRBV27
J: TRBJ2-1
D: -

CDR3: CASSTGGTNEKLFF
V: TRBV9
J: TRBJ1-4
D: -

CDR3: CASSGGQNQPQHF
V: TRBV2
J: TRBJ1-5
D: -

CDR3: CSVGSGAAGYTF
V: TRBV29-1
J: TRBJ1-2
D: -

CDR3: CASSSGRRTYEQYF
V: TRBV27
J: TRBJ2-7
D: TRBD2

CDR3: CATSRDWDRNNEKLFF
V: TRBV15
J: TRBJ1-4
D: TRBD1

CDR3: CASSPSGSDNEQFF
V: TRBV7-6
J: TRBJ2-1
D: TRBD2

CDR3: CASSLAGGPGTGELFF
V: TRBV7-8
J: TRBJ2-2
D: -

CDR3: CASSKETGGYNSPLHF
V: TRBV19
J: TRBJ1-6
D: TRBD1

CDR3: CASSYQGGTGANVLTF
V: TRBV6-5
J: TRBJ2-6
D: TRBD1

CDR3: CAWSVYPGQQETQYF
V: TRBV30
J: TRBJ2-5
D: -

CDR3: CATRPDRGTDTQYF
V: TRBV6-4
J: TRBJ2-3
D: TRBD1

CDR3: CASSPNHPHAATNEKLFF
V: TRBV23-1
J: TRBJ1-4
D: -

CDR3: CASSRYRNSGNTIYF
V: TRBV11-2
J: TRBJ1-3
D: -

CDR3: CASSLAQQLFF
V: TRBV5-5
J: TRBJ1-4
D: -

CDR3: CASSQVRTGDGYTF
V: TRBV4-3
J: TRBJ1-2
D: TRBD1

CDR3: CASSQPLAVGGTDTQYF
V: TRBV4-1
J: TRBJ2-3
D: TRBD2

CDR3: CASSLGRGYTEAFF
V: TRBV11-2
J: TRBJ1-1
D: TRBD1

CDR3: CAISEYGTGYEQYF
V: TRBV10-3
J: TRBJ2-7
D: TRBD1

CDR3: CASTSTQNQPQHF
V: TRBV19
J: TRBJ1-5
D: -

CDR3: CASSATYRGPSEKLFF
V: TRBV5-1
J: TRBJ1-4
D: TRBD1

CDR3: CASTGDSGNTGELFF
V: TRBV9
J: TRBJ2-2
D: -

CDR3: CASRNQGSDYGYTF
V: TRBV5-8
J: TRBJ1-2
D: -

CDR3: CASSPPDRGELFF
V: TRBV7-6
J: TRBJ2-2
D: TRBD1

CDR3: CASSLGGVLAKNIQYF
V: TRBV5-6
J: TRBJ2-4
D: -

CDR3: CASSPSDTTDTQYF
V: TRBV7-7
J: TRBJ2-3
D: -

CDR3: CASSVHGNTEAFF
V: TRBV9
J: TRBJ1-1
D: -

CDR3: CASSVGLAGVADTQYF
V: TRBV9
J: TRBJ2-3
D: TRBD2

CDR3: CASSQDPSSYNEQFF
V: TRBV4-3
J: TRBJ2-1
D: -

CDR3: CASSQERETEAFF
V: TRBV4-2
J: TRBJ1-1
D: -

CDR3: CASSVGQGASVAEAFF
V: TRBV9
J: TRBJ1-1
D: TRBD1

CDR3: CASTPGTSGRASSYEQYF
V: TRBV19
J: TRBJ2-7
D: TRBD2

CDR3: CASSYREVGYEQYF
V: TRBV6-5
J: TRBJ2-7
D: -

CDR3: CASGKEENNEQYF
V: TRBV13
J: TRBJ2-7
D: -

CDR3: CASSRYSRETQYF
V: TRBV5-4
J: TRBJ2-5
D: -

CDR3: CASSSSTDTQYF
V: TRBV11-2
J: TRBJ2-3
D: -

CDR3: CASSLSSSGKPDTQYF
V: TRBV5-4
J: TRBJ2-3
D: -

CDR3: CASSLGTAYEQYF
V: TRBV11-2
J: TRBJ2-7
D: -

CDR3: CASSADRGLPTGELFF
V: TRBV11-2
J: TRBJ2-2
D: TRBD1

CDR3: CASSPSARETQYF
V: TRBV18
J: TRBJ2-5
D: -

CDR3: CASRAQGTSNYGYTF
V: TRBV19
J: TRBJ1-2
D: TRBD1

CDR3: CASSSWDRVYEQYF
V: TRBV5-4
J: TRBJ2-7
D: TRBD1

CDR3: CSVEGASQGSDGNTIYF
V: TRBV29-1
J: TRBJ1-3
D: -

CDR3: CASSRRQNQETQYF
V: TRBV7-8
J: TRBJ2-5
D: -

CDR3: CASHRSYQETQYF
V: TRBV7-9
J: TRBJ2-5
D: -

CDR3: CSVELPPGGQETQYF
V: TRBV29-1
J: TRBJ2-5
D: TRBD2

CDR3: CASSSGGETQYF
V: TRBV5-1
J: TRBJ2-5
D: TRBD2

CDR3: CATSRDVTSGRDTQYF
V: TRBV15
J: TRBJ2-3
D: TRBD2

CDR3: CASSLSGTRGWETQYF
V: TRBV27
J: TRBJ2-5
D: TRBD2

CDR3: CASSPGAGQGAYGYTF
V: TRBV18
J: TRBJ1-2
D: TRBD1

CDR3: CASSNYRTGEETQYF
V: TRBV19
J: TRBJ2-5
D: TRBD1